Below, one TCR beta chain is given with its context. Its matching antigen is unknown. These data come from a study of beta chain features in type 1 diabetes. Study-wide results and limits: Shorter TCRB CDR3s, moderately but significantly so, marked every one of the four CD4+ subsets in Type 1 diabetes patients.

Expressed TCRB transcripts were sequenced because the entire RNA isolate underwent reverse transcription. The assay was immunoSEQ multiplex PCR, and TCRdb's table has in-frame clones only and misses some. The sample has some 290,000 clones; roughly 24% are singletons. V dropped 7 bases and J dropped 0; count of bases not matched to a gene: 10. Looked up from germline, CDR1 is LNHDA and CDR2 is SQIVND (reference sequence). This CDR3 region has 18 residues. The receptor was isolated from a woman younger than 45 with type 1 diabetes. This chain links TRBV19 with TRBJ2-6; 9 bases are a match to TRBD1. Sequenced sample: naive CD4+ T cells from blood. CDR3 nucleotide sequence: TGTGCCAGTACCCCACTGGGACAGGGAGTCTCTGGGGCCAACGTCCTGACTTTC. Translated: CASTPLGQGVSGANVLTF. Looking up the rest from reference TRBV19 and TRBJ2-6 gives the full variable domain: DGGITQSPKYLFRKEGQNVTLSCEQNLNHDAMYWYRQDPGQGLRLIYYSQIVNDFQKGDIAEGYSVSREKKESFPLTVTSAQKNPTAFYLCASTPLGQGVSGANVLTFGAGSRLTVL.